This entry is about one TCR beta chain. This sample stems from a study of blood T cell repertoires in COVID-19. As for the study in general: The cDNA or gDNA used as material had been derived from T cells, B-cell-depleted T cells, or PBMCs.

Deletions cut 6 bases from V and 7 bases from J, with 15 bases between. This CDR3 contains 13 residues. The repertoire was sequenced with immunoSEQ multiplex PCR; TCRdb's copy has only in-frame clones and lacks some. The sample shows some 400,000 clones, 87% of them seen only once. The sequence was collected from a young man who had recovered from COVID-19. The sequencing input was PBMCs or T cells enriched from blood (not recorded which). This sequence joins TRBV12-3 or TRBV12-4 and TRBJ1-1; a weak D match, TRBD1 (5 bases). In nucleotides, the CDR3 is TGTGCCAGCAGCATTACAGGTTATGGTGAAGCTTTCTTT. It translates to CASSITGYGEAFF.